This T cell receptor (beta chain) was recorded in a study of T-cell reconstitution after alpha-beta-depleted transplantation in children. General study findings and limits: Among T cells one year after transplant, newly produced cells accounted for most counts and diversity. At around two months after transplant, the alpha-beta T cells were reportedly derived from several hundred expanded clones that came from non-depleted graft cells.

Trimming removed 5 bases from V and 0 bases from J, with 11 bases in between. The CDR3 is 15 residues long. Library preparation (for TCRbeta) was performed with unique molecular identifiers. TCRdb processed the PCR reads anew with MiXCR; each CDR3 protein has one entry. The sample shows hundreds of thousands of distinct CDR3 sequences, roughly 15% of them seen only once. This clonotype has at least ten counts. Its target is not known. This clonotype originated in a male patient younger than 18 who had a stem cell transplant for acute lymphoblastic leukemia, so the T cells may come from the graft donor. The sequencing here drew on PBMCs, mostly from graft donor cells, taken 360 days after TCRalphabeta/CD19-depleted stem cell transplant. This rearrangement joins TRBV12-3 or TRBV12-4 to TRBJ2-1; D is possibly TRBD2 (5 bases). The CDR3 coding sequence is TGTGCCAGCAGTACTCGGAGGAGCTCCTACAATGAGCAGTTCTTC. Amino acids: CASSTRRSSYNEQFF.